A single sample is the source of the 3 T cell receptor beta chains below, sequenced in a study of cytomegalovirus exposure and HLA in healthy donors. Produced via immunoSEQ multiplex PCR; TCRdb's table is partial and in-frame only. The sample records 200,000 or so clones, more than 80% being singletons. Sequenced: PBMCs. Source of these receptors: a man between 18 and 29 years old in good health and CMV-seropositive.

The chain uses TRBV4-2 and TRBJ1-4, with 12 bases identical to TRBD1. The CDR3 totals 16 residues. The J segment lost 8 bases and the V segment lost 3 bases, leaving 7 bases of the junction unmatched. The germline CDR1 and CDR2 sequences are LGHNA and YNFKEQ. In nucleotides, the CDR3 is TGTGCCAGCAGCCAGGGGACAGGGGGCGTAACAGAAAAACTGTTTTTT. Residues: CASSQGTGGVTEKLFF.

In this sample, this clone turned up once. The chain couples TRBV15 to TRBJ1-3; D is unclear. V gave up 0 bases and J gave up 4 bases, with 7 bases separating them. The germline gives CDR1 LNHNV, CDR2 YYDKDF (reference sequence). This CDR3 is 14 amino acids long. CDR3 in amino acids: CATSRDRSGNTIYF. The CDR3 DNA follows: TGTGCCACCAGCAGAGATCGGTCCGGAAACACCATATATTTT.

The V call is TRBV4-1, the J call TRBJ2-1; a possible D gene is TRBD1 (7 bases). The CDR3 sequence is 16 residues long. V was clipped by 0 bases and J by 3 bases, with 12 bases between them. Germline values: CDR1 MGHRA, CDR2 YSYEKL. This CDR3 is CASSQDAGQIYNEQFF. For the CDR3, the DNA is TGCGCCAGCAGCCAAGATGCGGGACAGATCTACAATGAGCAGTTCTTC.